These T cell receptor beta chains were read from a single sample in a study of T cell therapy after organ transplantation. For these receptors, no antigen is known. TCRdb's copy holds only in-frame clones and misses some; the assay was immunoSEQ multiplex PCR. Of approximately 15,000 clones listed, roughly 85% are singletons. The sample consisted of CD8+ T cells from blood, taken after autologous CMV-specific T cell therapy. These receptor sequences come from a human patient who had received a solid organ transplant and had CMV disease. Some T cells may possibly be graft donor cells. Both conserved end residues are part of each CDR3. Each record gives: D gene, J gene, V gene, clone size, CDR3 protein, CDR3 DNA. The D gene is left open where the match is weak. For some rows the clone size is stated as once, few or many, or as a class when expanded; others skip it.

NA	TRBJ1-1	TRBV5-1	NA	CASSFRGAEAFF	TGCGCCAGCAGCTTCAGGGGCGCTGAAGCTTTCTTT
NA	TRBJ1-1	TRBV19	few	CASSLEGGTEAFF	TGTGCCAGTAGTTTAGAGGGAGGAACTGAAGCTTTCTTT
NA	TRBJ2-7	TRBV9	NA	CASSVRQGIIYEQYF	TGTGCCAGCAGCGTAAGGCAGGGGATTATCTACGAGCAGTACTTC
NA	TRBJ2-2	TRBV6-6	NA	CASSYYPLNTGELFF	TGTGCCAGCAGTTACTACCCTCTTAACACCGGGGAGCTGTTTTTT
NA	TRBJ2-7	TRBV6-6	NA	CASSYVAGSYEQYF	TGTGCCAGCAGTTACGTGGCAGGCTCCTACGAGCAGTACTTC
NA	TRBJ2-7	TRBV7-8	NA	CASSLSPRTALYEQYF	TGTGCCAGCAGCTTAAGTCCCCGGACAGCCCTCTACGAGCAGTACTTC
NA	TRBJ1-1	TRBV9	NA	CASSVSWTQNTEAFF	TGTGCCAGCAGCGTATCCTGGACCCAGAACACTGAAGCTTTCTTT
NA	TRBJ2-5	TRBV30	NA	CAWSVGGGGETQYF	TGTGCCTGGAGTGTTGGCGGGGGCGGCGAGACCCAGTACTTC
NA	TRBJ2-7	TRBV2	NA	CASSSGQYTYEQYF	TGTGCCAGCAGTTCCGGACAGTACACCTACGAGCAGTACTTC
TRBD1	TRBJ2-7	TRBV10-3	NA	CAISESSEDRDSYEQYF	TGTGCCATCAGTGAGTCCAGTGAGGACAGGGACTCCTACGAGCAGTACTTC
NA	TRBJ2-7	TRBV11-3	once	CASSLTLGYEQYF	TGTGCCAGCAGCTTAACGTTGGGGTACGAGCAGTACTTC
NA	TRBJ1-1	TRBV5-1	NA	CASRGPGSGLKMNTEAFF	TGCGCCAGCAGAGGTCCGGGATCGGGACTGAAGATGAACACTGAAGCTTTCTTT
TRBD2	TRBJ2-1	TRBV4-2	NA	CASSQDFGTSGSPYNEQFF	TGTGCCAGCAGCCAAGATTTCGGGACTAGCGGGAGTCCCTACAATGAGCAGTTCTTC
NA	TRBJ2-7	TRBV27	once	CASSLSAGPIPYEQYF	TGTGCCAGCAGTTTATCTGCAGGGCCGATACCCTACGAGCAGTACTTC
NA	TRBJ1-5	TRBV6-6	NA	CASSYSHPQPQHF	TGTGCCAGCAGTTACTCCCACCCACAGCCCCAGCATTTT
NA	TRBJ1-4	TRBV15	NA	CATSRGPDATNEKLFF	TGTGCCACCAGCAGAGGCCCGGATGCAACTAATGAAAAACTGTTTTTT
TRBD1	TRBJ1-4	TRBV25-1	NA	CASSPWDSQDEKLFF	TGTGCCAGCAGTCCCTGGGACAGCCAAGATGAAAAACTGTTTTTT
NA	TRBJ1-5	TRBV5-4	NA	CASSLGSGVNQPQHF	TGTGCCAGCAGCTTGGGCAGCGGGGTCAATCAGCCCCAGCATTTT
NA	TRBJ2-3	TRBV7-9	NA	CASSLVPSSTDTQYF	TGTGCCAGCAGCTTAGTACCGTCTAGCACAGATACGCAGTATTTT
TRBD1	TRBJ1-3	TRBV4-1	NA	CASSPQGISGNTIYF	TGCGCCAGCAGCCCACAGGGGATCTCTGGAAACACCATATATTTT
TRBD2	TRBJ2-1	TRBV6-4	NA	CASSESGSVNEQFF	TGTGCCAGCAGTGAGAGCGGGAGTGTCAATGAGCAGTTCTTC
NA	TRBJ1-1	TRBV11-2	NA	CASSLWEGPAHSSEAFF	TGTGCCAGCAGCTTATGGGAGGGGCCAGCCCACTCCTCTGAAGCTTTCTTT
TRBD2	TRBJ2-1	TRBV6-5	NA	CASSYPGLAGGPLLF	TGTGCCAGCAGTTACCCCGGATTAGCGGGGGGGCCGTTACTCTTC
NA	TRBJ2-7	TRBV7-8	NA	CASSLNPVTGYEQYF	TGTGCCAGCAGCTTAAATCCCGTGACGGGCTACGAGCAGTACTTC
TRBD2	TRBJ2-7	TRBV4-1	NA	CASSLKRLAGENEQYF	TGCGCCAGCAGCCTTAAAAGACTAGCGGGAGAGAACGAGCAGTACTTC
NA	TRBJ2-7	TRBV7-6	NA	CASSLRIGFEQYF	TGTGCCAGCAGCCTAAGGATAGGGTTCGAGCAGTACTTC
NA	TRBJ2-7	TRBV4-1	NA	CASSQDSRQQYF	TGCGCCAGCAGCCAAGATTCCCGGCAGCAGTACTTC
NA	TRBJ1-2	TRBV13	medium-sized	CASSGGLSELSNYGYTF	TGTGCCAGCTCCGGGGGACTTTCCGAGTTATCTAACTATGGCTACACCTTC
NA	TRBJ2-7	TRBV5-1	NA	CASSFGQSYEQYF	TGCGCCAGCAGCTTTGGTCAGAGCTACGAGCAGTACTTC
NA	TRBJ2-5	TRBV2	NA	CASSRQAELETQYF	TGTGCCAGCAGTCGCCAGGCGGAATTGGAGACCCAGTACTTC
NA	TRBJ2-5	TRBV2	NA	CASSEPPAGETQYF	TGTGCCAGCAGTGAACCCCCCGCGGGAGAGACCCAGTACTTC
NA	TRBJ1-1	TRBV4-3	NA	CASSQVPSELNTEAFF	TGCGCCAGCAGCCAAGTTCCTAGCGAATTGAACACTGAAGCTTTCTTT
NA	TRBJ2-3	TRBV4-1	NA	CASSQEEDTQYF	TGCGCCAGCAGCCAAGAAGAGGATACGCAGTATTTT
NA	TRBJ2-1	TRBV5-4	NA	CASSFGLYNEQFF	TGTGCCAGCAGCTTTGGACTCTACAATGAGCAGTTCTTC
NA	TRBJ2-6	TRBV5-1	NA	CASSLALTESVSGANVLTF	TGCGCCAGCAGCTTGGCCTTGACAGAAAGCGTCTCTGGGGCCAACGTCCTGACTTTC
TRBD1	TRBJ2-7	TRBV7-2	NA	CASSFGTGWSYEQYF	TGTGCCAGCAGCTTCGGGACAGGGTGGTCCTACGAGCAGTACTTC
NA	TRBJ1-1	TRBV9	NA	CASSPAPGVTEAFF	TGTGCCAGCAGCCCAGCGCCAGGGGTCACTGAAGCTTTCTTT
NA	TRBJ2-1	TRBV4-1	NA	CASSPTWDPINNEQFF	TGCGCCAGCAGCCCCACGTGGGACCCCATTAACAATGAGCAGTTCTTC
TRBD2	TRBJ2-1	TRBV4-3	NA	CASSQDASGDPSSYNEQFF	TGCGCCAGCAGCCAAGATGCTAGCGGGGACCCGAGCTCCTACAATGAGCAGTTCTTC
NA	TRBJ2-7	TRBV18	NA	CASSQGGGYEQYF	TGTGCCAGCTCCCAGGGTGGAGGGTACGAGCAGTACTTC
TRBD1	TRBJ1-4	TRBV4-1	NA	CASSQQTGDGEKLFF	TGCGCCAGCAGCCAACAGACAGGGGACGGGGAAAAACTGTTTTTT
TRBD1	TRBJ2-7	TRBV6-5	NA	CASSSSPGQGPYEQYF	TGTGCCAGCAGTTCCTCACCGGGACAGGGGCCCTACGAGCAGTACTTC
NA	TRBJ2-5	TRBV7-9	NA	CASSSPVAFGGLEETQYF	TGTGCCAGCAGCTCACCCGTGGCGTTTGGGGGGCTGGAGGAGACCCAGTACTTC
NA	TRBJ2-2	TRBV27	NA	CASSLIGATGELFF	TGTGCCAGCAGTTTAATCGGGGCCACCGGGGAGCTGTTTTTT
NA	TRBJ2-1	TRBV2	NA	CASSGMNEQFF	TGTGCCAGCAGTGGAATGAATGAGCAGTTCTTC
TRBD1	TRBJ2-1	TRBV29-1	NA	CSVPGQLNEQFF	TGCAGCGTTCCGGGACAGCTCAATGAGCAGTTCTTC
NA	TRBJ1-1	TRBV5-6	NA	CASSFGLGNTEAFF	TGTGCCAGCAGCTTTGGCCTTGGGAACACTGAAGCTTTCTTT
TRBD1	TRBJ2-6	TRBV15	NA	CATSRDRDRAGANVLTF	TGTGCCACCAGCAGAGACCGAGACAGGGCTGGGGCCAACGTCCTGACTTTC
TRBD2	TRBJ2-7	TRBV11-2	NA	CASSLGAGEQYF	TGTGCCAGCAGCCTAGGAGCGGGGGAGCAGTACTTC
NA	TRBJ2-5	TRBV11-2	NA	CASSPEGLTFRETQYF	TGTGCCAGCAGCCCAGAAGGTCTTACATTTAGAGAGACCCAGTACTTC